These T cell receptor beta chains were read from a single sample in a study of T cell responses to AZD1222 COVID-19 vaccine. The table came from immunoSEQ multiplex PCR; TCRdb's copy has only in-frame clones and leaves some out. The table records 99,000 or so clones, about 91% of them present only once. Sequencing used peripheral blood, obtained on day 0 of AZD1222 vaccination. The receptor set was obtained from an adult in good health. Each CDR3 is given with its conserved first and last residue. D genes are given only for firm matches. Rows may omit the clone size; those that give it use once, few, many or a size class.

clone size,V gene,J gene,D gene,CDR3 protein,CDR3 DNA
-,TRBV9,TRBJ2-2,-,CASSPEIEIGELFF,TGTGCCAGCAGCCCCGAGATCGAGATCGGGGAGCTGTTTTTT
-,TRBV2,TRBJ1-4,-,CASSAAQGLWEKLFF,TGTGCCAGCAGCGCCGCGCAGGGTCTTTGGGAAAAACTGTTTTTT
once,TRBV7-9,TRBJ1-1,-,CASSFIREGEAFF,TGTGCCAGCAGCTTTATCCGGGAAGGTGAAGCTTTCTTT
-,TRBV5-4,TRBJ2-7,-,CASSLEGYEQYF,TGTGCCAGCAGCTTGGAGGGGTACGAGCAGTACTTC
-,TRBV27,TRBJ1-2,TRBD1,CASSLWPATGGNFYGYTF,TGTGCCAGCAGTTTATGGCCCGCCACAGGGGGCAATTTCTATGGCTACACCTTC
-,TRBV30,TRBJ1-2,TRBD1,CAWSVQGANYGYTF,TGTGCCTGGAGTGTTCAGGGGGCTAACTATGGCTACACCTTC
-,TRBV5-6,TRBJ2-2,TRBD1,CASSLGTGRAGELFF,TGTGCCAGCAGCTTGGGGACAGGGCGAGCCGGGGAGCTGTTTTTT
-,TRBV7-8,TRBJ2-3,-,CASNLPLILVGVPKSTDTQYF,TGTGCCAGCAACCTTCCTCTAATTCTAGTGGGTGTGCCTAAAAGCACAGATACGCAGTATTTT
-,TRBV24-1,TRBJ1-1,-,CATSLRLEAFF,TGTGCCACCAGTTTGAGGTTAGAAGCTTTCTTT
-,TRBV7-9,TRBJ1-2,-,CASSSEPGGYTF,TGTGCCAGCAGCTCCGAGCCTGGTGGCTACACCTTC
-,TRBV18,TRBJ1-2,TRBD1,CASSPTGEDGYTF,TGTGCCAGCTCACCGACAGGGGAGGACGGCTACACCTTC
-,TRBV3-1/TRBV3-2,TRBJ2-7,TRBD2,CASSLRGDEQYF,TGTGCCAGCAGCCTTCGGGGGGACGAGCAGTACTTC
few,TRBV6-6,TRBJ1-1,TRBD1,CASSPRGRAFF,TGTGCCAGCAGTCCCAGGGGGCGAGCTTTCTTT
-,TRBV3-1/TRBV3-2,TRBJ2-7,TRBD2,CASSHMDGGRYEQYF,TGTGCCAGCAGCCATATGGACGGGGGGAGGTACGAGCAGTACTTC
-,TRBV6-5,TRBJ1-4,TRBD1,CASEPGQGGEKLFF,TGTGCCAGCGAACCGGGACAGGGCGGTGAAAAACTGTTTTTT
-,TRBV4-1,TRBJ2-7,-,CASSQGPGLIYEQYF,TGCGCCAGCAGCCAAGGCCCGGGACTCATCTACGAGCAGTACTTC
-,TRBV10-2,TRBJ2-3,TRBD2,CASSAREGGRLDTQYF,TGCGCCAGCAGTGCCCGGGAGGGGGGCCGGTTAGATACGCAGTATTTT
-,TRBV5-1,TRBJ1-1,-,CASSLDPGRGTEAFF,TGCGCCAGCAGCTTGGATCCAGGGAGGGGGACTGAAGCTTTCTTT
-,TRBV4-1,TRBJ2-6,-,CASCPSGANVLTF,TGCGCCAGCTGCCCCTCTGGGGCCAACGTCCTGACTTTC
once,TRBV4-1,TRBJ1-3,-,CASSQVVVVPGNTIYF,TGCGCCAGCAGCCAAGTGGTAGTTGTACCTGGAAACACCATATATTTT
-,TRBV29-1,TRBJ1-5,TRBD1,CSARDRGVNQPQHF,TGCAGCGCCAGGGACAGGGGTGTCAATCAGCCCCAGCATTTT
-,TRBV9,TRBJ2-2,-,CASSVGGATTGELFF,TGTGCCAGCAGCGTAGGAGGGGCGACCACCGGGGAGCTGTTTTTT
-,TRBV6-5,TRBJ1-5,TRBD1,CASSHQQDRDQPQHF,TGTGCCAGCAGCCACCAACAGGACAGGGATCAGCCCCAGCATTTT
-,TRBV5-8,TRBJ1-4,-,CASSPGRGQNEKLFF,TGTGCCAGCAGCCCCGGTCGTGGGCAGAATGAAAAACTGTTTTTT
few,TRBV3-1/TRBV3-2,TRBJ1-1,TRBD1,CASSQARQGPVTEAFF,TGTGCCAGCAGCCAAGCTAGACAGGGGCCAGTCACTGAAGCTTTCTTT
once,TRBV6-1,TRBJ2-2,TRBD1,CASSGPPDRANTGELFF,TGTGCCAGCAGTGGACCGCCGGACAGGGCGAACACCGGGGAGCTGTTTTTT
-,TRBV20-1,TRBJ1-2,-,CSASTGRGYTF,TGCAGTGCTAGTACAGGGCGCGGCTACACCTTC
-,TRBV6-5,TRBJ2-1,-,CASSLRLATLNEQFF,TGTGCCAGCAGTCTCCGCCTTGCGACACTCAATGAGCAGTTCTTC
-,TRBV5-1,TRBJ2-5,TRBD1,CASSSTGGIQETQYF,TGCGCCAGCAGCTCGACAGGGGGCATTCAAGAGACCCAGTACTTC
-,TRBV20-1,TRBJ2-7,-,CSASRASLRRAYEQYF,TGCAGTGCTAGTCGGGCCTCCCTTCGCAGGGCCTACGAGCAGTACTTC
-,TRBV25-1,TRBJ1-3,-,CASKAAGNLNTIYF,TGTGCCAGCAAAGCGGCAGGGAATTTGAACACCATATATTTT
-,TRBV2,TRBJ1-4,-,CASNGLQGSNEKLFF,TGTGCCAGCAATGGCCTACAGGGCTCTAATGAAAAACTGTTTTTT
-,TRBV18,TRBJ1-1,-,CASSPQHTEAFF,TGTGCCAGCTCACCACAGCACACTGAAGCTTTCTTT
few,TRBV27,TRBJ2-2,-,CASSLDQGGGELFF,TGTGCCAGCAGTTTGGATCAGGGGGGCGGGGAGCTGTTTTTT